These 22 T cell receptor beta chains came from one sample sequenced in a study of shared clonotypes between healthy human individuals (TCRdb year 2020). The library was produced with the immunoSEQ multiplex PCR assay. As stored in TCRdb, this immuneACCESS dataset retains in-frame rearrangements with V and J assigned. A fraction of the clones does not appear; measured against another copy, unresolved V genes explain less than half of the discrepancy, and the remainder lacks a known reason. Recorded for this sample are over 850,000 clones; more than 75% of them occurred a single time. Jointly, the top ten make up 0.55% to 0.7% of the sample. Input material: memory CD4+ T cells from PBMCs. The sample's cell subset or site label, decoded: CD45RA-negative fraction. The receptors originated from a man between 18 and 35 years old in good health. Some clones in this sample may be carry-over from other donors' samples.

This clone was observed a few times. The chain couples TRBV7-2 to TRBJ2-1, with D unresolved. Germline V gives CDR1 SGHTA, CDR2 FQGNSA. The CDR3 has 13 residues. V was clipped by 1 base and J by 10 bases, with 11 bases between them. The CDR3 region is CASSLGPTGEQFF. The CDR3 DNA reads TGTGCCAGCAGCTTAGGGCCAACCGGGGAGCAGTTCTTC.

The J gene is TRBJ1-2, the V gene TRBV5-1, with 9 bases aligning to TRBD1. The CDR3 sequence is 13 residues long. Germline-derived CDR1 and CDR2 are SGHRS and YFSETQ. Trimming at V came to 3 bases and at J to 6 bases, leaving 3 bases not matched to a gene. Here the CDR3 reads CASSSRTGDGYTF. The CDR3 region has the DNA TGCGCCAGCAGCTCCCGGACAGGGGATGGCTACACCTTC.

V is TRBV5-1 and J is TRBJ2-4; 10 nucleotides agree with TRBD2. CDR3 length: 19 residues. Per the germline V gene, CDR1 is SGHRS and CDR2 is YFSETQ. J lost 0 bases, V lost 3 bases, and 12 bases had no gene match. This CDR3 reads CASSSPEAGGELAKNIQYF. CDR3 bases: TGCGCCAGCAGCTCTCCTGAAGCGGGAGGGGAACTAGCCAAAAACATTCAGTACTTC. Looking up the rest from reference TRBV5-1 and TRBJ2-4 gives the full variable domain: KAGVTQTPRYLIKTRGQQVTLSCSPISGHRSVSWYQQTPGQGLQFLFEYFSETQRNKGNFPGRFSGRQFSNSRSEMNVSTLELGDSALYLCASSSPEAGGELAKNIQYFGAGTRLSVL.

The chain is built from TRBV7-9 and TRBJ2-7, with TRBD1 as a possible D gene (7 bases). Trimming took 1 base from V and 9 from J, leaving 16 bases between them. CDR1 SEHNR and CDR2 FQNEAQ come from the germline V gene (reference sequence). This CDR3 region has 14 residues. This CDR3 is CASSLDSGGRGQYF. The CDR3 bases are TGTGCCAGCAGCTTAGACTCAGGGGGGAGAGGGCAGTACTTC. Drawing the rest from reference TRBV7-9 and TRBJ2-7, the complete variable domain is DTGVSQNPRHKITKRGQNVTFRCDPISEHNRLYWYRQTLGQGPEFLTYFQNEAQLEKSRLLSDRFSAERPKGSFSTLEIQRTEQGDSAMYLCASSLDSGGRGQYFGPGTRLTVT.

The V gene is TRBV9, the J gene TRBJ2-7; unclear D gene. Trimming took off 3 bases at V and 9 bases at J, with 16 bases between the two ends. The germline gives CDR1 SGDLS, CDR2 YYNGEE. CDR3 length equals 13 residues. The CDR3 nucleotides read TGTGCCAGCAGCGCCCGGCGTGGGGATCGGCAGTACTTC. This gives the protein CASSARRGDRQYF.

This rearrangement joins TRBV6-4 to TRBJ2-3; D gene ambiguous. Trimming stripped 0 bases from V and 2 bases from J, with 9 bases between. The CDR3 length is 15 residues. Looked up from germline, CDR1 is MRHNA and CDR2 is SNTAGT. In nucleotides, the CDR3 is TGTGCCAGCAGTGACTCCGCCGGAGCCACAGATACGCAGTATTTT. Translated: CASSDSAGATDTQYF.

Details on this clone: This CDR3 is also generated by other DNA sequences in the sample. J is TRBJ2-7 and V is TRBV2, with D unresolved. Germline V gene data show CDR1 as SNHLY and CDR2 as FYNNEI. CDR3 length equals 12 residues. The germline V and J ends were trimmed by 3 bases and 4 bases, with 7 bases remaining between them. The CDR3 is CASSEREYEQYF. Here the CDR3 DNA reads TGTGCCAGCAGTGAGCGCGAGTACGAGCAGTACTTC. Based on the CDR3 plus reference TRBV2 and TRBJ2-7, the full variable domain is EPEVTQTPSHQVTQMGQEVILRCVPISNHLYFYWYRQILGQKVEFLVSFYNNEISEKSEIFDDQFSVERPDGSNFTLKIRSTKLEDSAMYFCASSEREYEQYFGPGTRLTVT.

This clone was recorded once. The chain has TRBV10-2 and TRBJ1-2, with 11 bases identical to TRBD1. Trimming at V came to 0 bases and at J to 8 bases, leaving 14 bases not matched to a gene. CDR1 is WSHSY, CDR2 SAAADI, per germline. CDR3 length: 18 amino acids. The DNA for the CDR3 is TGCGCCAGCAGTGAGTCTGGGACAGGGGGAACTACCTCGGGGGGCTACACCTTC. It codes for CASSESGTGGTTSGGYTF.

This clone was seen a single time. A far larger clone is one base from this, pointing to a likely read error. Other DNA variants within this sample encode the same CDR3. The V and J genes are TRBV30 and TRBJ2-5; D remains ambiguous. Looked up from germline, CDR1 is GTSNPN and CDR2 is SVGIG (reference sequence). V dropped 4 bases and J dropped 5 bases, with 14 bases sitting between them. This CDR3 contains 13 residues. The CDR3 nucleotides are TGTGCCTGGACCACATGGGCCGGGGAGACCCAGTACTTC. Its protein product is CAWTTWAGETQYF. Combining the CDR3 with reference TRBV30 and TRBJ2-5 gives the whole variable domain SQTIHQWPATLVQPVGSPLSLECTVEGTSNPNLYWYRQAAGRGLQLLFYSVGIGQISSEVPQNLSASRPQDRQFILSSKKLLLSDSGFYLCAWTTWAGETQYFGPGTRLLVL.

The rearrangement links TRBV20-1 to TRBJ1-4; D not resolved. V dropped 1 base and J dropped 8 bases, with 5 bases sitting between them. The CDR3 has 11 amino acids. Per germline, CDR1 DFQATT and CDR2 SNEGSKA (reference sequence). CDR3 protein: CSARVAEKLFF. CDR3 DNA sequence: TGCAGTGCTAGAGTGGCGGAAAAACTGTTTTTT.

This rearrangement joins TRBV5-1 to TRBJ2-3; 10 bases agree with TRBD2. CDR3 length: 22 amino acids. The J segment lost 0 bases and the V segment lost 1 base, leaving 20 bases of the junction unmatched. Germline CDR1 reads SGHRS; CDR2 reads YFSETQ. The DNA of the CDR3 is TGCGCCAGCAGCTTGACCAGGGGGCTTGCGACTAGCGGGCCGGTAAGCACAGATACGCAGTATTTT. Protein: CASSLTRGLATSGPVSTDTQYF.

The gene calls are TRBV7-2 and TRBJ2-1; D remains unclear. V lost 3 bases to trimming and J lost 13 bases, with 16 bases between them. CDR1 and CDR2 (germline): SGHTA, FQGNSA. The CDR3 covers 13 residues. The CDR3 coding sequence is TGTGCCAGCAGCTTTAGAGTTCGCTTGATCCAGTTCTTC. It yields the protein CASSFRVRLIQFF.

The chain has TRBV5-4 and TRBJ2-7; 12 nucleotides agree with TRBD2. V lost 4 bases to trimming and J lost 7 bases; unmatched junction nucleotides: 6. CDR1 and CDR2 from the germline V gene are SGHNT and YYREEE (reference sequence). The CDR3 contains 14 residues. The CDR3 sequence: CASSATSGRREQYF. In DNA form, the CDR3 reads TGTGCCAGCAGCGCGACTAGCGGGAGAAGGGAGCAGTACTTC.

This clone was found a few times. V is TRBV2 and J is TRBJ1-4, with D possibly TRBD1 on 5 matching bases. Germline V CDR1 and CDR2: SNHLY, FYNNEI. Between the trimmed V and J ends, which lost 6 bases and 7 bases, there was a span of 30 bases. The CDR3 covers 19 residues. Here the CDR3 reads CASSTTGKSSRVVREKLFF. The CDR3 DNA sequence: TGTGCCAGCAGCACCACCGGTAAAAGCTCCAGGGTAGTTCGTGAAAAACTGTTTTTT.

This clone appeared a few times. V usage is TRBV28 and J usage is TRBJ1-2, with a tentative D call TRBD1 (6 bases). Trimming left V 5 bases short and J 5 bases short, with 18 bases between. Germline CDR1 is MDHEN and CDR2 is SYDVKM. The CDR3 runs 15 residues. The CDR3 is CASSAYFGTPYGYTF. CDR3 nucleotides: TGTGCCAGCAGTGCCTACTTCGGGACACCTTATGGCTACACCTTC.

This clone was found a few times. Other DNA sequences within the sample encode an identical CDR3. The V gene is TRBV29-1, the J gene TRBJ1-1, with 10 bases identical to TRBD1. The J segment lost 4 bases and the V segment lost 7 bases, leaving 0 bases of the junction unmatched. The length of the CDR3 is 11 residues. CDR1 and CDR2 from the germline V gene are SQVTM and ANQGSEA. The CDR3 loop is CSGDRGTEAFF. CDR3 nucleotide sequence: TGCAGCGGGGACAGGGGCACTGAAGCTTTCTTT.

This clone was recorded only once. The chain links TRBV6-5 to TRBJ2-7; D may correspond to TRBD1 or TRBD2 (6 bases each). Trimming shortened V by 7 bases and J by 6 bases, and 19 bases separated the two germline ends. Germline V gives CDR1 MNHEY, CDR2 SVGAGI. CDR3 length equals 14 residues. CDR3 amino acids: CASTLMRGDSEQYF. The CDR3 bases are TGTGCCAGCACCCTAATGAGGGGGGATAGCGAGCAGTACTTC.

This rearrangement joins TRBV12-5 to TRBJ1-2, with D possibly TRBD1 on 6 matching bases. V dropped 7 bases and J dropped 4 bases, with 16 bases sitting between them. The CDR3 contains 14 residues. CDR1 is LGHNT, CDR2 FRNRAP, per germline. Written as DNA, the CDR3 is TGTGCTAGTGCTCGCGAAGGGGGTCTCTATGGCTACACCTTC. It codes for CASAREGGLYGYTF.

This chain connects TRBV5-1 to TRBJ1-5; perhaps TRBD1 as D (6 bases). V lost 2 bases and J lost 5, with 14 bases in between. The CDR3 is 15 amino acids. CDR1 is SGHRS, CDR2 YFSETQ, per germline. Here the CDR3 DNA reads TGCGCCAGCAGCTTAGAAACAGGGAGTTATCAGCCCCAGCATTTT. Its translation: CASSLETGSYQPQHF.

The chain employs TRBV7-2 and TRBJ2-7, with 11 bases identical to TRBD2. Germline loops: CDR1 SGHTA, CDR2 FQGNSA. The ends lost 3 bases at V and 5 bases at J; junction bases unmatched: 9. The CDR3 consists of 16 residues. CDR3 sequence: CASSFNEGTSGHEQYF. CDR3 DNA: TGTGCCAGCAGCTTTAACGAGGGGACTAGCGGCCACGAGCAGTACTTC.

This clone was seen a handful of times. Just one base apart from a much larger clone, this may be a read error. This sample includes further DNA sequences coding for the same CDR3. The rearrangement links TRBV2 to TRBJ1-1; no reliable D call. V was shortened by 3 bases and J by 1 base, with 6 bases between the two germline ends. CDR1 and CDR2 from the germline V gene are SNHLY and FYNNEI. The CDR3 spans 13 residues. CDR3 protein: CASSDVGNTEAFF. CDR3 coding DNA: TGTGCCAGCAGTGATGTGGGGAACACTGAAGCTTTCTTT.

This clone was seen more than once but under ten times. Other DNA sequences of this sample code for an identical CDR3. V gene TRBV4-2 combines with J gene TRBJ2-1, with 12 bases identical to TRBD2. Germline values: CDR1 LGHNA, CDR2 YNFKEQ. This CDR3 region has 16 residues. J lost 4 bases, V lost 0 bases, and 1 base had no gene match. CDR3 in amino acids: CASSQELAGGYNEQFF. CDR3 coding DNA: TGTGCCAGCAGCCAAGAACTAGCGGGGGGTTACAATGAGCAGTTCTTC.